This is a list of T cell receptor beta chains from one sample in a study of T cell responses to AZD1222 COVID-19 vaccine. The repertoire was sequenced with immunoSEQ multiplex PCR; TCRdb's copy has only in-frame clones and lacks some. Here the sample spans some 120,000 clones, 87% being singletons. The sample was peripheral blood, taken on day 0 of AZD1222 vaccination. The receptors derive from an adult in good health. Both conserved end residues are part of each CDR3. D genes are given only for firm matches. Some rows mark clone size as missing; the rest say once, few, many or name a class of expanded clone.

>TRBJ2-7|.|TRBV28|TRBD1
TGTGCCAGCAGTTTGACAGGGGTCACCTACGAGCAGTACTTC
CASSLTGVTYEQYF
>TRBJ1-1|.|TRBV28|TRBD1
TGTGCCAGCAGTTCCAGAAAATGGCAGGGGGCGGCTATTCTACCTTTCTTT
CASSSRKWQGAAILPFF
>TRBJ1-6|few|TRBV5-1|.
TGCGCCAGCAGCTTGTCAGGGGCGGTTAATTCACCCCTCCACTTT
CASSLSGAVNSPLHF
>TRBJ1-2|.|TRBV7-6|TRBD1
TGTGCCAGCAGTTCCAACAGGGGTGACTATGGCTACACCTTC
CASSSNRGDYGYTF
>TRBJ1-6|.|TRBV30|TRBD1
TGTGCCTGGAGACCTCCAGGGGGCTTCTATAATTCACCCCTCCACTTT
CAWRPPGGFYNSPLHF
>TRBJ2-7|.|TRBV24-1|.
TGTGCCACCAGTGATAACGGTCCCTACGAGCAGTACTTC
CATSDNGPYEQYF
>TRBJ2-3|.|TRBV18|TRBD2
TGTGCCAGCTCACCACCTGGACTAGCGGTAACAGATACGCAGTATTTT
CASSPPGLAVTDTQYF
>TRBJ1-1|.|TRBV5-8|TRBD1
TGTGCCAGCAGCTCTTCCCGGACAGGGGGCAGGGGCGAAGCTTTCTTT
CASSSSRTGGRGEAFF
>TRBJ2-7|.|TRBV5-1|.
TGCGCCAGCAGCTTGGCCTTTAACTACGAGCAGTACTTC
CASSLAFNYEQYF
>TRBJ2-7|.|TRBV2|.
TGTGCCAGCAGCCTGCGAGAGGCCAACTACGAGCAGTACTTC
CASSLREANYEQYF
>TRBJ1-1|few|TRBV11-3|TRBD1
TGTGCCAGCAGCTTTTCCAGGGGGCATGGGAACACTGAAGCTTTCTTT
CASSFSRGHGNTEAFF
>TRBJ2-7|.|TRBV4-1|TRBD2
TGCGCCAGCAGCCGTAGCGGGGGCCTCTACGAGCAGTACTTC
CASSRSGGLYEQYF
>TRBJ1-1|.|TRBV20-1|.
TGCAGTGCTAGTTCGGGACCCCTGAACACTGAAGCTTTCTTT
CSASSGPLNTEAFF
>TRBJ2-3|.|TRBV5-4|TRBD1
TGTGCCAGCAGCAAGGGACAGGGGGCCCGCACAGATACGCAGTATTTT
CASSKGQGARTDTQYF
>TRBJ2-7|once|TRBV19|TRBD1
TGTGCCAGTACCCCGGACAGGCGAACCTACGAGCAGTACTTC
CASTPDRRTYEQYF
>TRBJ2-5|once|TRBV25-1|.
TGTGCCAGCAGTGAATCGTGGGGAGAGACCCAGTACTTC
CASSESWGETQYF
>TRBJ2-7|.|TRBV5-1|.
TGCGCCAGCAGCCCTATTGAAAGTTCCGAGCAGTACTTC
CASSPIESSEQYF
>TRBJ2-7|.|TRBV4-1|.
TGCGCCAGCAGCCACCCCCTCGGACGGGACGAGCAGTACTTC
CASSHPLGRDEQYF
>TRBJ2-7|.|TRBV29-1|.
TGCAGCGTTGAAGAAGGCAGGAGCTCCTACGAGCAGTACTTC
CSVEEGRSSYEQYF
>TRBJ1-5|once|TRBV6-6|TRBD1
TGTGCCAGCAGTAAGGACAGGGGCAATCAGCCCCAGCATTTT
CASSKDRGNQPQHF
>TRBJ2-7|.|TRBV6-5|.
TGTGCCAGCAGGCCAAGGTTTGGGGATCCCTACGAGCAGTACTTC
CASRPRFGDPYEQYF
>TRBJ1-6|.|TRBV28|.
TGTGCCAGCAGTCCCGCGAAGGGGTCGCATTCACCCCTCCACTTT
CASSPAKGSHSPLHF
>TRBJ1-5|few|TRBV6-5|.
TGTGCCAGCAGTCAACATAGCAATCAGCCCCAGCATTTT
CASSQHSNQPQHF
>TRBJ2-1|.|TRBV11-2|.
TGTGCCAGCAGCTTAGGACTAGGGGTCCGGTTTAATGAGCAGTTCTTC
CASSLGLGVRFNEQFF
>TRBJ2-3|.|TRBV12-5|.
TGTGCTAGTGGGGAGGGGTACCGCACAGATACGCAGTATTTT
CASGEGYRTDTQYF
>TRBJ2-2|once|TRBV15|TRBD1
TGTGCCACCAGCAGACCCGGGACAGGGGTCACCGGGGAGCTGTTTTTT
CATSRPGTGVTGELFF
>TRBJ2-3|.|TRBV5-4|.
TGTGCCAGCAGCCAAAAGACAGCTAGCACAGATACGCAGTATTTT
CASSQKTASTDTQYF
>TRBJ2-5|.|TRBV10-3|.
TGTGCCATCAAGGCCTGGCAGAACCAAGAGACCCAGTACTTC
CAIKAWQNQETQYF
>TRBJ1-5|few|TRBV4-3|.
TGCGCCAGCAGCCAAGGTCATTTCCGGGGGAGCAATCAGCCCCAGCATTTT
CASSQGHFRGSNQPQHF
>TRBJ1-3|.|TRBV9|.
TGTGCCAGCAGCCCAGGGCCCTCTGGAAACACCATATATTTT
CASSPGPSGNTIYF
>TRBJ1-2|.|TRBV28|TRBD1
TGTGCCAGCCAGGGGGGACTTGGCGGCTACACCTTC
CASQGGLGGYTF
>TRBJ2-3|once|TRBV5-1|.
TGCGCCAGCAGCTCTCTGCCCCACAGGGAGCTCAAGTCAGATACGCAGTATTTT
CASSSLPHRELKSDTQYF
>TRBJ1-2|.|TRBV27|TRBD1
TGTGCCAGCAGTCCGACAGGGTGGTATGGCTACACCTTC
CASSPTGWYGYTF
>TRBJ1-1|.|TRBV6-5|.
TGTGCCAGCAGCGGGACGCTTGCAGCATTT
CASSGTLAAF
>TRBJ1-5|.|TRBV9|.
TGTGCCAGCAGCGTAGGTATAGTTAATCAGCCCCAGCATTTT
CASSVGIVNQPQHF
>TRBJ2-3|.|TRBV5-6|.
TGTGCCAGCAGCTGGGCCCGAGGGTCCCCCACAGATACGCAGTATTTT
CASSWARGSPTDTQYF
>TRBJ2-7|.|TRBV5-4|.
TGTGCCAGCAGTGTGGGCTACGAGCAGTACTTC
CASSVGYEQYF
>TRBJ1-6|few|TRBV11-1|.
TGTGCCAGCAGCCGACGCAGAGACAATTCACCCCTCCACTTT
CASSRRRDNSPLHF
>TRBJ2-7|.|TRBV3-1/TRBV3-2|.
TGTGCCAGCAGCCTACGGGGAAGGGGCGAGCAGTACTTC
CASSLRGRGEQYF
>TRBJ1-2|.|TRBV4-1|TRBD1
TGCGCCAGCAGCCCCACTTTGGGACAGCCTTACTATGGCTACACCTTC
CASSPTLGQPYYGYTF
>TRBJ1-2|.|TRBV4-1|TRBD1
TGCGCCAGCAGCCACACTCCCGGGACAGCGGACCTCCTCTTC
CASSHTPGTADLLF
>TRBJ1-2|.|TRBV4-2|TRBD1
TGTGCCAGCAGCCTCCACGGTGGGGAAACAGGGGGCGCCTACTATGGCTACACCTTC
CASSLHGGETGGAYYGYTF
>TRBJ2-7|.|TRBV7-2|TRBD2
TGTGCCAGCAGCCTGACCGGGACTACCACCTACGAGCAGTACTTC
CASSLTGTTTYEQYF
>TRBJ2-7|.|TRBV4-1|.
TGCGCCAGCAGCCAAGATTCGAGGTACGAGCAGTACTTC
CASSQDSRYEQYF
>TRBJ2-1|.|TRBV11-2|TRBD2
TGTGCCAGCAGCTTTGGACTAGCGGAGTACAATGAGCAGTTCTTC
CASSFGLAEYNEQFF
>TRBJ2-1|.|TRBV28|TRBD2
TGTGCCAGCGGCCCTGCGGGACTAGCGGGAGGGCCAGGGTACAATGAGCAGTTCTTC
CASGPAGLAGGPGYNEQFF
>TRBJ1-1|.|TRBV5-1|.
TGCGCCAGCAGCAGATTGACAGGAGCGAACACTGAAGCTTTCTTT
CASSRLTGANTEAFF
>TRBJ2-1|.|TRBV6-4|.
TGTGCCAGCAGTGACGGTCCGCGGGGGCAGTTCTTC
CASSDGPRGQFF
>TRBJ1-6|.|TRBV7-8|.
TGTGCCAGCAGCTTCTCGCGGCAGGGGTATAATTCACCCCTCCACTTT
CASSFSRQGYNSPLHF
>TRBJ1-2|.|TRBV12-5|.
TGTGCTAGTGGTTTGGATCGGATAAGCTACACCTTC
CASGLDRISYTF